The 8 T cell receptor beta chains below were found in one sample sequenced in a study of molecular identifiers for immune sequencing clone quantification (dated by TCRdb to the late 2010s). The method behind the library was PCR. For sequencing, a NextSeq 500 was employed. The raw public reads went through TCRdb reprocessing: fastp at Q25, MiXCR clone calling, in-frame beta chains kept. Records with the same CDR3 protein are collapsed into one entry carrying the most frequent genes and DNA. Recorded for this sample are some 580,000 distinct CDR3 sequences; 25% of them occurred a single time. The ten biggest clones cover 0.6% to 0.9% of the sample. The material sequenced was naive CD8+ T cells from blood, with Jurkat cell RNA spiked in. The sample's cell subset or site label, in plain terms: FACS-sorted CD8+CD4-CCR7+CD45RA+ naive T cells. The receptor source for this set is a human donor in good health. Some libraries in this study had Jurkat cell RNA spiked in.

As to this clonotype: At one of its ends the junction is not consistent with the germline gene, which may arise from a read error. Here the CDR3 DNA reads TGTGCCGGCAGTTTCGGCAGGGCCGATGAAAAACTGTTTTTT. It translates to CAGSFGRADEKLFF. The genes are TRBV12-3 or TRBV12-4 and TRBJ1-4; TRBD1 is a possible D gene (5 bases). The CDR3 sequence is 14 residues long.

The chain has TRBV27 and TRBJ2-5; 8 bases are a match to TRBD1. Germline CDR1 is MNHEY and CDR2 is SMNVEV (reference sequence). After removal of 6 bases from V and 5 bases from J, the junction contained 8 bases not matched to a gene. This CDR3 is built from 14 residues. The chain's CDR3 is CASRKRTGRETQYF. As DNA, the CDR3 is TGTGCCAGCAGAAAAAGGACAGGGAGGGAGACCCAGTACTTC.

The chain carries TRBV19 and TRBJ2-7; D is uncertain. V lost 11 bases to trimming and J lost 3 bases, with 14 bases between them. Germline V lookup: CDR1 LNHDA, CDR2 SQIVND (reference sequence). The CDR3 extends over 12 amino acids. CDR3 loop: CAASFGVYEQYF. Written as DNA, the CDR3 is TGTGCCGCCTCTTTTGGGGTCTACGAGCAGTACTTC.

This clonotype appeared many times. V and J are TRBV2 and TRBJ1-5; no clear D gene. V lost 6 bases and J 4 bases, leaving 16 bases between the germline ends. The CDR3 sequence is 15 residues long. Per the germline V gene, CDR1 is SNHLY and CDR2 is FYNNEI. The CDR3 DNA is TGTGCCAGCAGCCCTGGAGTACACGGGAATCAGCCCCAGCATTTT. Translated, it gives CASSPGVHGNQPQHF.

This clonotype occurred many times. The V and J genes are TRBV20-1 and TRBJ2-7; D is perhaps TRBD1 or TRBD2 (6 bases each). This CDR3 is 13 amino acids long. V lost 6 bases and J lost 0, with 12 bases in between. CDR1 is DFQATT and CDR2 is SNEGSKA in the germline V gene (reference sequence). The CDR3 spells CSAEGGHSYEQYF. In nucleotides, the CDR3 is TGCAGTGCCGAAGGGGGGCACTCCTACGAGCAGTACTTC.

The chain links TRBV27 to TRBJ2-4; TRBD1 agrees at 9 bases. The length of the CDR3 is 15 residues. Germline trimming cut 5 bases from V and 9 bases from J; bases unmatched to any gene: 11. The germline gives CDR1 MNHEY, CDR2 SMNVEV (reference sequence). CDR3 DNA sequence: TGTGCCAGCAGTCCCGGGACAGGGCGGCGAGGCATTCAGTACTTC. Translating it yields CASSPGTGRRGIQYF.

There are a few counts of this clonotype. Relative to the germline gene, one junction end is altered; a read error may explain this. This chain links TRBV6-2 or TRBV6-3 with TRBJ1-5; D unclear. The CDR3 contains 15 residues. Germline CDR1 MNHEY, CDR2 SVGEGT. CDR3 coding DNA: TGTGCCAGCAGTTACTTGGCCTCTAGCAATCAGCCCCGGCATTTT. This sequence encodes CASSYLASSNQPRHF.

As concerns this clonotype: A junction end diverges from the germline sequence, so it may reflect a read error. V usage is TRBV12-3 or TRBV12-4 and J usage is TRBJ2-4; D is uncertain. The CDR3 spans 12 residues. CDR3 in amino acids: CASRTDVDIQHF. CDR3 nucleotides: TGTGCCAGCAGGACCGACGTTGACATTCAGCACTTC.